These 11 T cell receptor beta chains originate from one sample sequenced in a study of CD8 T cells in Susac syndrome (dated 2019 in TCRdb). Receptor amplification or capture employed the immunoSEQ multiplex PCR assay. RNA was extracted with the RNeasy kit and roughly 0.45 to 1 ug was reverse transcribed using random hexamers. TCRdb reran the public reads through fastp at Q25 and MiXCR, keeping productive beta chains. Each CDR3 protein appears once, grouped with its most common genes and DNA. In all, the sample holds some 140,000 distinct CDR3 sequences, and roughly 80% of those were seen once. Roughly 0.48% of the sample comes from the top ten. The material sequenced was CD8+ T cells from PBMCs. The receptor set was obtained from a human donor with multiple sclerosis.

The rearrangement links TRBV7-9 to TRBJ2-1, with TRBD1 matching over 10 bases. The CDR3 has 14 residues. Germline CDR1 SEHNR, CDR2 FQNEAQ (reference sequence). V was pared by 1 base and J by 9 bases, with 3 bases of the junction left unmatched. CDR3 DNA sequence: TGTGCCAGCAGCTTAGGACAGGGGGCGGCTGAGCAGTTCTTC. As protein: CASSLGQGAAEQFF.

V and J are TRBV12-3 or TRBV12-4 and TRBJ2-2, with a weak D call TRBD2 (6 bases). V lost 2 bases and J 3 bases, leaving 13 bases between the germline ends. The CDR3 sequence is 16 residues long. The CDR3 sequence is CASSLSAERDTGELFF. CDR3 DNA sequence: TGTGCCAGCAGTTTATCGGCAGAGCGGGACACCGGGGAGCTGTTTTTT.

CDR3 in amino acids: CASSPSAGTRTYEQYF. The CDR3 nucleotides are TGTGCCAGCAGTCCCTCCGCCGGGACAAGGACCTACGAGCAGTACTTC. The genes are TRBV6-1 and TRBJ2-7; a weak D match, TRBD1 (6 bases). The germline V gene encodes CDR1 MNHNS and CDR2 SASEGT. The CDR3 loop spans 16 amino acids. Trimming cost V 5 bases and J 2 bases, with 19 bases left between them.

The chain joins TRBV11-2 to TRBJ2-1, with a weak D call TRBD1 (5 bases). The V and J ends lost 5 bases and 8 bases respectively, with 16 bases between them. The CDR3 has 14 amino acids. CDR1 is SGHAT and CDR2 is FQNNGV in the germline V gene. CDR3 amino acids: CASSPWGSDDEQFF. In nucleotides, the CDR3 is TGTGCCAGCAGCCCGTGGGGCTCTGACGATGAGCAGTTCTTC.

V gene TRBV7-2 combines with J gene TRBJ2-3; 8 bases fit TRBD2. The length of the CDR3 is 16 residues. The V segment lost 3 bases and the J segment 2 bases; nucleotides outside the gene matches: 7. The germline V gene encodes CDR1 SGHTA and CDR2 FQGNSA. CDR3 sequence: CASSFGTGGTTDTQYF. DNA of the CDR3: TGTGCCAGCAGCTTCGGGACGGGAGGGACCACAGATACGCAGTATTTT.

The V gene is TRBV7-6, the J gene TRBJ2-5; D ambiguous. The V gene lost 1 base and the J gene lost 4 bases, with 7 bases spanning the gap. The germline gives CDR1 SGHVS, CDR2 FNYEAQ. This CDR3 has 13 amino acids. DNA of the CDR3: TGTGCCAGCAGCTTAGGGGTTGCAGAGACCCAGTACTTC. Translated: CASSLGVAETQYF.

The CDR3 sequence: CASRLDSPLNEQFF. As DNA, the CDR3 is TGCGCCAGCAGGCTAGACAGCCCCCTAAATGAGCAGTTCTTC. This chain links TRBV5-1 with TRBJ2-1; weak D call: TRBD1 (5 bases). V was shortened by 5 bases and J by 7 bases, with 16 bases between the two germline ends. Germline CDR1 is SGHRS and CDR2 is YFSETQ. The CDR3 is 14 amino acids.

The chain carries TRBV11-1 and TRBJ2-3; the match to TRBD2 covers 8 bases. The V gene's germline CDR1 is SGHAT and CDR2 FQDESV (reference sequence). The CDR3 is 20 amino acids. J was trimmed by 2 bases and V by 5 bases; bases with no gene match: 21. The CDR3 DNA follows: TGTGCCAGCAGCCCAACAAGGAGCGGGAGAGGAGAAACACACACAGATACGCAGTATTTT. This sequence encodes CASSPTRSGRGETHTDTQYF.

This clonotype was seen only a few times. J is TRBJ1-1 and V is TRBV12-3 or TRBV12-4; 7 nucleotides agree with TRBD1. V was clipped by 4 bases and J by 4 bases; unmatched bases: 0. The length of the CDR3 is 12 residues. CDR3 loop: CASSSGGTEAFF. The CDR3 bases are TGTGCCAGCAGTTCAGGGGGCACTGAAGCTTTCTTT.

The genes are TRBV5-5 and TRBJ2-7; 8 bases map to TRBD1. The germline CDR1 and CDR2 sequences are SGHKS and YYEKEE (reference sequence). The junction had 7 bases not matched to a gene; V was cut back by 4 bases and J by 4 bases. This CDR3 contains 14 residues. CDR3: CASSIRTGPYEQYV. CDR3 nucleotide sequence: TGTGCCAGCAGCATTCGGACAGGGCCTTACGAGCAGTACGTC.

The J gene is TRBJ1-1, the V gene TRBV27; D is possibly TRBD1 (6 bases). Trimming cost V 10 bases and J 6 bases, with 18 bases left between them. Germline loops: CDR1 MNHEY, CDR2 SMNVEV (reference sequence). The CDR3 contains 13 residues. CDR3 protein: CATKPGAAPEAFF. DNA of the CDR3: TGTGCCACCAAACCGGGGGCAGCACCTGAAGCTTTCTTT.